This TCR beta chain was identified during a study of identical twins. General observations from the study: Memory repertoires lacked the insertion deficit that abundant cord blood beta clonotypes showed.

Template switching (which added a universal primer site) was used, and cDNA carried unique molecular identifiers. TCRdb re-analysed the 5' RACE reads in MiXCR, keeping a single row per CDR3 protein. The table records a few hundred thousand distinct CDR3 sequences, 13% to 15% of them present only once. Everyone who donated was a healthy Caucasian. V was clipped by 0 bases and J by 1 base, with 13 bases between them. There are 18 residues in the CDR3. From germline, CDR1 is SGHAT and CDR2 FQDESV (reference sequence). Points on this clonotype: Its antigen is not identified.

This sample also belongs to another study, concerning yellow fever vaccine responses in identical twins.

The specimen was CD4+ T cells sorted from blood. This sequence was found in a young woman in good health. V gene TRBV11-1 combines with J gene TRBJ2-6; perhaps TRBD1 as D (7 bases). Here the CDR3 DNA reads TGTGCCAGCAGCTTAGCCGGCAGGGGGGAGTCTGGGGCCAACGTCCTGACTTTC. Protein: CASSLAGRGESGANVLTF.